Included here is one TCR beta chain sequence, with context. Its target is unknown. From the RT-PCR reads, TCRdb called clonotypes with MiXCR, one entry per CDR3 protein. The sample has around 570,000 distinct CDR3 sequences, 11% seen once. The sample originates from a study of response to subunit inactivated influenza vaccine. Broader study findings: It was the authors' suggestion that each seasonal influenza vaccination recruits few new T cells.

This same sample was also part of a study on T cells expressing NK-cell markers. That investigation notes: TCR beta cDNA was made by 5'RACE template switching with UMIs.

The origin of this receptor is a man aged 50 or older who received an inactivated influenza vaccine. Sequenced here: PBMCs from blood, sampled on the day of vaccination.

DNA for the CDR3: TGTGCCAGCAGCTTATGGGCGGTGGGGGGGCTGGGAGAGACCCAGTACTTC. As protein: CASSLWAVGGLGETQYF. The V gene is TRBV7-2, the J gene TRBJ2-5, with D tentatively TRBD2 (7 bases). The CDR3 is made up of 17 amino acids. The V gene's germline CDR1 is SGHTA and CDR2 FQGNSA. The V end lost 2 bases, the J end lost 4 bases, and 20 bases lay between the germline ends.